This T cell receptor beta chain emerged from a study of blood T cell repertoires in COVID-19. Study summary: Sample material is recorded as cDNA or gDNA derived from T cells, B-cell-depleted T cells, or PBMCs.

Participants reported their clinical history, and cohort assignment relied on those reports. This CDR3 region has 13 residues. Trimming removed 3 bases from V and 8 bases from J, with 12 bases in between. CDR1 is SGHNT and CDR2 is YENEEA in the germline V gene. Only in-frame clones appear in the TCRdb table, and some are missing; sequencing was by immunoSEQ multiplex PCR. The table records 220,000 or so clones, approximately 86% of them present only once. The J gene is TRBJ2-3, the V gene TRBV11-3; D perhaps matches TRBD1 (6 bases). This receptor was obtained from a woman between 50 and 59 years old with acute COVID-19. Sequences were obtained from PBMCs or T cells enriched from blood (not recorded which). CDR3 DNA: TGTGCCAGCAGCTTGTTACAGGGCGGTACGCAGTATTTT. This encodes CASSLLQGGTQYF.